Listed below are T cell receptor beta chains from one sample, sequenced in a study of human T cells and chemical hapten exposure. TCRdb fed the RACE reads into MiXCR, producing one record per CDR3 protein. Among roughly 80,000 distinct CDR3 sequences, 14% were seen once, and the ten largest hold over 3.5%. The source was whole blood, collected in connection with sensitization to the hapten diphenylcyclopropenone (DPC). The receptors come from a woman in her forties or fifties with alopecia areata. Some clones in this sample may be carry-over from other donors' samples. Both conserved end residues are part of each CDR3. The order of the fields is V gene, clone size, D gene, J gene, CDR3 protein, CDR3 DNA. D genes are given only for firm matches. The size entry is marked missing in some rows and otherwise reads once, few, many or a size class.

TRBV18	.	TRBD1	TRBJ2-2	CASSPRTGYTGELFF	TGTGCCAGCTCACCGAGGACAGGATACACCGGGGAGCTGTTTTTT
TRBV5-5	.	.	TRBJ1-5	CASSLSERGFNQPQHF	TGTGCCAGCAGCTTGTCGGAGCGGGGCTTCAATCAGCCCCAGCATTTT
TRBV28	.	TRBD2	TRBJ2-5	CASRKRLAGQETQYF	TGTGCCAGCAGGAAAAGACTAGCGGGGCAAGAGACCCAGTACTTC
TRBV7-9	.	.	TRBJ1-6	CASSPAPNSPLHF	TGTGCCAGCAGCCCGGCCCCGAATTCACCCCTCCACTTT
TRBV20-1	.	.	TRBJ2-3	CSARARGSNPQGDTQYF	TGCAGTGCTAGAGCCCGAGGTAGCAACCCCCAGGGAGATACGCAGTATTTT
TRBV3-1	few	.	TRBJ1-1	CASSQGGGTEAFF	TGTGCCAGCAGCCAAGGGGGGGGCACTGAAGCTTTCTTT
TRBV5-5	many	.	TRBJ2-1	CASSLIADNEQFF	TGTGCCAGCAGCTTAATAGCGGACAATGAGCAGTTCTTC
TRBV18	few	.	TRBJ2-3	CASSRTSSTQDTQYF	TGTGCCAGCTCACGGACCAGCTCCACACAGGATACGCAGTATTTT
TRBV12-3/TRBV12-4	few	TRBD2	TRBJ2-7	CASSQVSAGVHEQYF	TGTGCCAGCAGTCAAGTTTCAGCGGGAGTCCACGAGCAGTACTTC
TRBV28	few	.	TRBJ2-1	CASRRVNEQFF	TGTGCCAGCAGGCGGGTCAATGAGCAGTTCTTC
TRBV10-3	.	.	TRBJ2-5	CATQGRVQETQYF	TGTGCCACCCAGGGGAGGGTCCAAGAGACCCAGTACTTC
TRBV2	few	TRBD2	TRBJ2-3	CASSPRSGTSGRRDF	TGTGCCAGCAGCCCTAGGTCGGGGACTAGCGGGAGAAGGGATTTT
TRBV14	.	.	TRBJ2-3	CASSPPSGATQYF	TGTGCCAGCAGCCCACCTAGTGGGGCCACGCAGTATTTT
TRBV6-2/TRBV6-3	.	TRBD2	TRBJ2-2	CAILPGLGTGELFF	TGTGCCATCTTACCGGGACTAGGGACCGGGGAGCTGTTTTTT
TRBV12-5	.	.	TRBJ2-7	CASGLVPRTTDEQYF	TGTGCTAGTGGTTTGGTACCGAGGACTACTGACGAGCAGTACTTC
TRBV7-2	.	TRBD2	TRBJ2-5	CASSFGLAGETQYF	TGTGCCAGCAGCTTTGGACTAGCGGGAGAGACCCAGTACTTC
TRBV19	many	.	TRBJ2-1	CASGRGVPSYNEQFF	TGTGCCAGTGGCAGAGGGGTCCCCTCCTACAATGAGCAGTTCTTC
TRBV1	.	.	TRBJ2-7	CTSSPRTQYEQYF	TGCACCAGCAGCCCCCGGACCCAATACGAGCAGTACTTC
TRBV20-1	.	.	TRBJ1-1	CSASGLNTEAFF	TGCAGTGCTTCCGGACTTAACACTGAAGCTTTCTTT
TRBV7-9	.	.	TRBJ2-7	CATGIYEQYF	TGTGCCACGGGTATATACGAGCAGTACTTC
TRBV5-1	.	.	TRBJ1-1	CASSLRGQGNTEAFF	TGCGCTAGCAGCTTGAGAGGGCAGGGCAACACTGAAGCTTTCTTT
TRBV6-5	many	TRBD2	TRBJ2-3	CASSGLGLAGGTDTQYF	TGTGCCAGCAGTGGCCTGGGACTAGCGGGAGGAACAGATACGCAGTATTTT
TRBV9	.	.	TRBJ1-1	CASSVGDLEGNTEAFF	TGTGCCAGCAGCGTAGGGGACCTAGAGGGGAACACTGAAGCTTTCTTT
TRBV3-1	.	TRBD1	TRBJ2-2	CASSQEQGGTGELFF	TGTGCCAGCAGCCAAGAACAGGGGGGCACCGGGGAGCTGTTTTTT
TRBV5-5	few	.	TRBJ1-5	CASSLTGQPQHF	TGTGCCAGCAGCCTCACCGGGCAGCCCCAGCATTTT
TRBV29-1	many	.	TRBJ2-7	CSVEDGRTPNYEQYF	TGCAGCGTTGAAGATGGGCGGACGCCGAACTACGAGCAGTACTTC
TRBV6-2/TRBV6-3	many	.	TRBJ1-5	CASSYGGRHSNQPQHF	TGTGCCAGCAGTTACGGTGGCAGACATAGCAATCAGCCCCAGCATTTT
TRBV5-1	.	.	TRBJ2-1	CASSLAGVADVQFF	TGCGCCAGCAGCTTGGCCGGGGTAGCCGATGTGCAGTTCTTC
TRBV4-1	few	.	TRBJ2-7	CASSLRWGGPDEQYF	TGCGCCAGCAGCCTCAGATGGGGGGGGCCTGACGAGCAGTACTTC
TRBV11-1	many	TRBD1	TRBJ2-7	CASSGTDRANYEQYF	TGTGCCAGCAGCGGAACGGACAGGGCTAACTACGAGCAGTACTTC
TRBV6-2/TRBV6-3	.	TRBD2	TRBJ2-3	CASSYGGSATDTQYF	TGTGCCAGCAGTTACGGCGGGAGTGCCACAGATACGCAGTATTTT
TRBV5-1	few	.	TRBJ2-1	CASSLEAGYNEQFF	TGCGCCAGCAGCTTGGAGGCAGGGTACAATGAGCAGTTCTTC
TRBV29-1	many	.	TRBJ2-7	CSVAAGSYEQYF	TGCAGCGTTGCGGCGGGCTCCTACGAGCAGTACTTC
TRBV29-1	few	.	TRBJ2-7	CVGTWGYEQYF	TGCGTCGGGACTTGGGGCTACGAGCAGTACTTC